The next 24 T cell receptor beta chains were all read from a single sample in a study of cytomegalovirus exposure and HLA in healthy donors. The PCR used 60 Vbeta and 13 Jbeta primers. This table comes from immunoSEQ multiplex PCR, and its TCRdb copy is limited to in-frame clones, with some not included. The repertoire holds around 160,000 clones, with roughly 65% as singletons. Sequencing was performed on PBMCs. These receptors were taken from a woman aged 18-29 years in good health and CMV-seropositive.

The chain uses TRBV9 and TRBJ1-4; TRBD1 is a possible D gene (5 bases). The CDR3 has 15 amino acids. V lost 3 bases and J lost 6, with 15 bases in between. Germline CDR1 reads SGDLS; CDR2 reads YYNGEE. The CDR3 DNA follows: TGTGCCAGCAGCGCTACGGGGGATACTTATGAAAAACTGTTTTTT. Protein: CASSATGDTYEKLFF.

Points on this clone: The same CDR3 arises from other DNA sequences in this sample as well. The J gene is TRBJ1-1, the V gene TRBV6-5; possibly TRBD1 for D (6 bases). This CDR3 has 13 amino acids. Trimming stripped 2 bases from V and 4 bases from J, with 8 bases between. Looked up from germline, CDR1 is MNHEY and CDR2 is SVGAGI. This chain's CDR3 is CASSYRGGTEAFF. The CDR3 region has the DNA TGTGCCAGCAGTTACAGAGGGGGCACTGAAGCTTTCTTT.

This clone has only one observation. V usage is TRBV25-1 and J usage is TRBJ2-5; maybe TRBD1 (6 bases). The J call may be wrong; the DNA end is better matched by TRBJ2-7. The CDR3 runs 14 residues. CDR1 MGHDK and CDR2 SYGVNS come from the germline V gene. DNA for the CDR3: TGTGCCAGCCCCAAGGCTCAGGGGAAATACGAGCAGTACTTC. It codes for CASPKAQGKYEQYF.

The chain employs TRBV28 and TRBJ2-1; 7 nucleotides line up with TRBD1. Trimming took 2 bases from V and 10 from J; bases not matched to a gene: 11. In germline, CDR1 is MDHEN, CDR2 SYDVKM. The CDR3 has 15 amino acids. The CDR3 region has the DNA TGTGCCAGCAGTTTAAAACAGCTAGGGGGCAGGGAGCAGTTCTTC. Protein product: CASSLKQLGGREQFF.

This clone has just a few counts. The chain has TRBV10-1 and TRBJ1-5; D may be TRBD1 (5 bases). Trimming left V 2 bases short and J 4 bases short, with 6 bases between. Germline values: CDR1 WNHNN, CDR2 SYGVQD (reference sequence). This CDR3 has 13 residues. CDR3 sequence: CASSENRNQPQHF. Written as DNA, the CDR3 is TGCGCCAGCAGTGAGAACAGGAATCAGCCCCAGCATTTT.

The rearrangement links TRBV19 to TRBJ2-3, with 9 bases fitting TRBD1. CDR1 is LNHDA and CDR2 is SQIVND in the germline V gene (reference sequence). This CDR3 region has 15 residues. V shed 9 bases and J 1 base; nucleotides not matched to a gene: 8. DNA for the CDR3: TGTGCCAGCAGGACCGGACAGGGGCGCACAGATACGCAGTATTTT. This gives the protein CASRTGQGRTDTQYF.

The chain carries TRBV6-1 and TRBJ1-1; D remains ambiguous. Trimming removed 1 base at V and 1 base at J, with 7 bases between. CDR3 length: 14 amino acids. CDR1 MNHNS and CDR2 SASEGT come from the germline V gene. The chain's CDR3 is CASSEGPGNTEAFF. Written as DNA, the CDR3 is TGTGCCAGCAGTGAAGGGCCAGGGAACACTGAAGCTTTCTTT.

This sequence joins TRBV5-1 and TRBJ1-2; 7 positions agree with TRBD1. V was clipped by 2 bases and J by 4 bases; unmatched bases: 5. The CDR3 loop spans 14 amino acids. Germline V gives CDR1 SGHRS, CDR2 YFSETQ. The CDR3 sequence is CASSLDRVRYGYTF. The CDR3 DNA is TGCGCCAGCAGCTTAGACAGGGTCCGCTATGGCTACACCTTC.

This clone was detected only a few times. J is TRBJ2-4 and V is TRBV19; D possibly corresponds to TRBD1 (5 bases). This CDR3 contains 15 residues. CDR1 and CDR2 from the germline V gene are LNHDA and SQIVND (reference sequence). Trimming shortened V by 7 bases and J by 2 bases, and 15 bases separated the two germline ends. In DNA, the CDR3 is TGTGCCAGTATCGACAGCCTCAAACCCAAAAACATTCAGTACTTC. It yields the protein CASIDSLKPKNIQYF.

This chain links TRBV11-2 with TRBJ1-1; D call uncertain. The CDR3 sequence is 16 residues long. V gave up 1 base and J gave up 1 base, with 13 bases separating them. Germline assignment: CDR1 SGHAT and CDR2 FQNNGV. CDR3 DNA: TGTGCCAGCAGCTTAGCTAGAGTTTTTGGGAACACTGAAGCTTTCTTT. It is translated as CASSLARVFGNTEAFF.

The V call is TRBV6-4, the J call TRBJ2-7; TRBD1 aligns across 7 bases. The CDR3 runs to 14 residues. Germline V gives CDR1 MRHNA, CDR2 SNTAGT. The V and J ends lost 5 bases and 3 bases, in that order; junction bases with no gene match: 7. The CDR3 region is CASSRQGYGYEQYF. The CDR3 region has the DNA TGTGCCAGCAGTCGACAGGGCTATGGCTACGAGCAGTACTTC.

The V gene is TRBV5-1, the J gene TRBJ2-5; 9 positions agree with TRBD2. Germline-derived CDR1 and CDR2 are SGHRS and YFSETQ. V shed 4 bases and J 3 bases; nucleotides not matched to a gene: 10. This CDR3 spans 16 amino acids. CDR3 protein: CASSPPGLAVEETQYF. Written as DNA, the CDR3 is TGCGCCAGCAGCCCACCGGGACTAGCCGTAGAAGAGACCCAGTACTTC.

The gene calls are TRBV18 and TRBJ1-2; unclear D gene. This CDR3 contains 13 residues. V was pared by 3 bases and J by 6 bases, with 11 bases between. The V gene's germline CDR1 is KGHSH and CDR2 LQKENI. Here the CDR3 reads CASSPLENDGYTF. In DNA, the CDR3 is TGTGCCAGCTCACCTCTCGAGAATGATGGCTACACCTTC. Combining the CDR3 with reference TRBV18 and TRBJ1-2 gives the whole variable domain NAGVMQNPRHLVRRRGQEARLRCSPMKGHSHVYWYRQLPEEGLKFMVYLQKENIIDESGMPKERFSAEFPKEGPSILRIQQVVRGDSAAYFCASSPLENDGYTFGSGTRLTVV.

This chain uses TRBV6-5 with TRBJ2-1; TRBD1 might be the D (6 bases). V was pared by 2 bases and J by 5 bases, with 13 bases between. This CDR3 has 15 residues. The V gene's germline CDR1 is MNHEY and CDR2 SVGAGI. This chain's CDR3 is CASSYAWTDDNEQFF. The DNA for the CDR3 is TGTGCCAGCAGTTACGCGTGGACAGACGACAATGAGCAGTTCTTC.

This chain links TRBV19 with TRBJ2-3; D perhaps matches TRBD1 (6 bases). V lost 5 bases and J lost 2, with 14 bases in between. This CDR3 has 15 residues. The germline gives CDR1 LNHDA, CDR2 SQIVND (reference sequence). The CDR3 reads CASSWGRGDTDTQYF. CDR3 bases: TGTGCCAGTAGTTGGGGCAGGGGCGACACAGATACGCAGTATTTT.

CDR3 protein: CASSLLQGAGEQFF. As DNA, the CDR3 is TGTGCCAGCAGTTTGCTACAGGGGGCGGGTGAGCAGTTCTTC. The chain recombines TRBV27 with TRBJ2-1, with 9 bases that match TRBD1. This CDR3 region has 14 residues. With V trimmed by 3 bases and J by 9 bases, 6 bases remained unmatched. CDR1 is MNHEY, CDR2 SMNVEV, per germline (reference sequence).

V is TRBV9 and J is TRBJ1-3; TRBD1 might be the D (6 bases). The length of the CDR3 is 17 residues. Trimming left V 2 bases short and J 0 bases short, with 15 bases between. The germline gives CDR1 SGDLS, CDR2 YYNGEE. CDR3: CASSVRDRTVSGNTIYF. The CDR3 bases are TGTGCCAGCAGCGTCCGAGATCGGACAGTCTCTGGAAACACCATATATTTT.

This chain uses TRBV6-6 with TRBJ1-2; 7 bases are shared with TRBD1. The germline V gene encodes CDR1 MNHNY and CDR2 SVGAGI (reference sequence). The CDR3 is 14 residues long. The V and J ends lost 4 bases and 3 bases, in that order; junction bases with no gene match: 5. The CDR3 coding sequence is TGTGCCAGCAGTTCCCTCGGGACAGACTATGGCTACACCTTC. It yields the protein CASSSLGTDYGYTF.

The table lists this clone with a few counts. The CDR3 DNA follows: TGCGCCAGCAGCTTGCCTGACAGGGGGCCCAATAGCAATCAGCCCCAGCATTTT. Translating gives CASSLPDRGPNSNQPQHF. This rearrangement joins TRBV5-1 to TRBJ1-5; 10 bases are a match to TRBD1. After removal of 1 base from V and 0 bases from J, the junction contained 7 bases not matched to a gene. In germline, CDR1 is SGHRS, CDR2 YFSETQ. The CDR3 covers 18 residues.

This clone was observed a few times. The V and J genes are TRBV29-1 and TRBJ2-3; possibly TRBD2 for D (5 bases). The CDR3 has 13 residues. Looked up from germline, CDR1 is SQVTM and CDR2 is ANQGSEA. Between the trimmed V and J ends, which lost 7 bases and 5 bases, there was a span of 16 bases. The CDR3 spells CSGLIGPGDTQYF. The DNA for the CDR3 is TGCAGCGGACTAATAGGACCAGGAGATACGCAGTATTTT.

The V gene is TRBV6-6, the J gene TRBJ1-5; TRBD1 is a possible D gene (6 bases). CDR3 size: 16 residues. Deletions cut 0 bases from V and 0 bases from J, with 9 bases between. Germline V gene data show CDR1 as MNHNY and CDR2 as SVGAGI (reference sequence). For the CDR3, the DNA is TGTGCCAGCAGTTACTCGAGACAGGTTAGCAATCAGCCCCAGCATTTT. Amino acid sequence: CASSYSRQVSNQPQHF.

The chain couples TRBV7-2 to TRBJ2-7; TRBD2 is a possible D gene (5 bases). The CDR3 covers 14 residues. CDR1 and CDR2 (germline): SGHTA, FQGNSA. Trimming cost V 2 bases and J 0 bases, with 8 bases left between them. The CDR3 reads CASSLSEASYEQYF. The CDR3, as DNA: TGTGCCAGCAGCTTATCGGAGGCCTCCTACGAGCAGTACTTC.

The V and J genes are TRBV18 and TRBJ1-1; no reliable D call. Looked up from germline, CDR1 is KGHSH and CDR2 is LQKENI. The CDR3 consists of 14 residues. Between the trimmed V and J ends, which lost 0 bases and 4 bases, there was a span of 9 bases. The CDR3 sequence is CASSPPLAGTEAFF. The DNA for the CDR3 is TGTGCCAGCTCACCACCGTTGGCAGGCACTGAAGCTTTCTTT.

This chain connects TRBV5-1 to TRBJ2-1; no definite D call. The CDR3 extends over 14 amino acids. V lost 0 bases, J lost 3 bases, and 7 bases lay in between. CDR1 is SGHRS and CDR2 is YFSETQ in the germline V gene. Here the CDR3 reads CASSLATNYNEQFF. The CDR3 DNA reads TGCGCCAGCAGCTTGGCCACAAACTACAATGAGCAGTTCTTC.